This is a list of T cell receptor beta chains from one sample in a study of shared clonotypes between healthy human individuals. Repertoires were generated with immunoSEQ multiplex PCR, while TCRdb's copy carries only in-frame clones and drops some. Of around 720,000 clones in the sample, 55% to 85% were seen once. Sequenced: memory CD4+ T cells sorted from blood. Receptor source: a woman aged 25 to 39 in good health. CDR3s include the opening cysteine and the closing phenylalanine or tryptophan.

v_call: TRBV11-2; cdr3_length: 15; cdr3_aa: CASSDRRQGDNEQFF
v_call: TRBV27; cdr3_length: 15; cdr3_aa: CASSLARLSYNEQFF
v_call: TRBV5-5; cdr3_length: 12; cdr3_aa: CASSTGNYEQYF
v_call: TRBV5-1; cdr3_length: 14; cdr3_aa: CASSLGQGPDTQYF
v_call: TRBV9; cdr3_length: 12; cdr3_aa: CASSVAADTQYF
v_call: TRBV28; cdr3_length: 14; cdr3_aa: CASSYSLGTDTQYF
v_call: TRBV6-1; cdr3_length: 15; cdr3_aa: CASSETGLRGEKLFF
v_call: TRBV29-1; cdr3_length: 12; cdr3_aa: CSVVGAYNEQFF
v_call: TRBV11-2; cdr3_length: 13; cdr3_aa: CASRERLADTQYF
v_call: TRBV5-1; cdr3_length: 15; cdr3_aa: CASSTLAGGSGELFF
v_call: TRBV2; cdr3_length: 14; cdr3_aa: CASSPTDMNTEAFF
v_call: TRBV30; cdr3_length: 14; cdr3_aa: CAWGGQGGNQPQHF
v_call: TRBV27; cdr3_length: 14; cdr3_aa: CASKRALGQETQYF
v_call: TRBV19; cdr3_length: 13; cdr3_aa: CASSKLFGYEQYF
v_call: TRBV28; cdr3_length: 12; cdr3_aa: CASSLDKLTYTF
v_call: TRBV28; cdr3_length: 12; cdr3_aa: CASSSPPSEQYF
v_call: TRBV5-6; cdr3_length: 14; cdr3_aa: CASSLTREGETQYF
v_call: TRBV27; cdr3_length: 14; cdr3_aa: CASRTTSGSYEQYF
v_call: TRBV10-3; cdr3_length: 12; cdr3_aa: CAITASWGELFF
v_call: TRBV4-2; cdr3_length: 16; cdr3_aa: CASSQTSPPGTGELFF
v_call: TRBV4-1; cdr3_length: 18; cdr3_aa: CASSQDKGFVRTYNEQFF
v_call: TRBV9; cdr3_length: 16; cdr3_aa: CASSVAIRESHNEQFF
v_call: TRBV4-1; cdr3_length: 17; cdr3_aa: CASSQGRGRERSYEQYF
v_call: TRBV4-2; cdr3_length: 16; cdr3_aa: CASSQGQGARKDTQYF
v_call: TRBV5-4; cdr3_length: 12; cdr3_aa: CASSRASGELFF
v_call: TRBV10-2; cdr3_length: 14; cdr3_aa: CASSPSGASYEQYF
v_call: TRBV29-1; cdr3_length: 12; cdr3_aa: CSARGSNYGYTF
v_call: TRBV10-1; cdr3_length: 15; cdr3_aa: CASSDPPGGNYGYTF
v_call: TRBV5-3; cdr3_length: 16; cdr3_aa: CARSGPPGRRRTEAFF
v_call: TRBV5-1; cdr3_length: 16; cdr3_aa: CASNTGGVVHDYGYTF
v_call: TRBV5-8; cdr3_length: 15; cdr3_aa: CASSLVKQGTQPQHF
v_call: TRBV6-5; cdr3_length: 13; cdr3_aa: CASRGGNRYEQYF
v_call: TRBV28; cdr3_length: 14; cdr3_aa: CASRPGLAGEGQYF
v_call: TRBV30; cdr3_length: 13; cdr3_aa: CAWNAGTAYGYTF
v_call: TRBV6-5; cdr3_length: 15; cdr3_aa: CASSYSGTSYNEQFF
v_call: TRBV7-9; cdr3_length: 12; cdr3_aa: CASSLRQLEAFF
v_call: TRBV28; cdr3_length: 16; cdr3_aa: CASSSASGSSYNEQFF
v_call: TRBV5-6; cdr3_length: 19; cdr3_aa: CASSLLGQVLSSGANVLTF
v_call: TRBV28; cdr3_length: 17; cdr3_aa: CASSLVTGGISYNEQFF
v_call: TRBV28; cdr3_length: 15; cdr3_aa: CASSVAGEGYNEQFF
v_call: TRBV7-9; cdr3_length: 14; cdr3_aa: CASSLDRDGNTIYF
v_call: TRBV14; cdr3_length: 13; cdr3_aa: CASSQRTDQPQHF
v_call: TRBV9; cdr3_length: 13; cdr3_aa: CASSVVVTGELFF
v_call: TRBV18; cdr3_length: 13; cdr3_aa: CASSPTENYGYTF
v_call: TRBV28; cdr3_length: 11; cdr3_aa: CASSRLYEQYF
v_call: TRBV5-4; cdr3_length: 16; cdr3_aa: CASSLGAARVNTEAFF
v_call: TRBV18; cdr3_length: 16; cdr3_aa: CASSPVGAGAKYEQYF
v_call: TRBV2; cdr3_length: 13; cdr3_aa: CASSEETGTEAFF
v_call: TRBV5-1; cdr3_length: 16; cdr3_aa: CASSLALASGNYEQYF
v_call: TRBV7-2; cdr3_length: 16; cdr3_aa: CASSQRTSGASGTQYF
v_call: TRBV2; cdr3_length: 13; cdr3_aa: CASIPMRDTEAFF
v_call: TRBV5-6; cdr3_length: 15; cdr3_aa: CASSTLNRFPYGYTF